Below are 22 T cell receptor beta chains sequenced from a single sample in a study of T cells in Graves' hyperthyroidism and ophthalmopathy. Amplified regions were TCR beta CDR3 sequences from RNA transcripts. HTBI primers drove first-round RT-PCR of the TCR CDR3. TCRdb passed the multiplex PCR reads through MiXCR, listing each CDR3 protein once. Of about 360,000 distinct CDR3 sequences in the sample, around 13% were seen once. Sequencing was performed on blood. These receptors were obtained from a woman under 30 with Graves' hyperthyroidism.

This clonotype was detected ten times or more. The genes are TRBV28 and TRBJ2-5; tentatively, D is TRBD1 or TRBD2 (7 bases each). The germline V gene has CDR1 MDHEN and CDR2 SYDVKM. The CDR3 contains 19 residues. Trimming removed 9 bases from V and 0 bases from J, with 29 bases in between. The CDR3 is CASTLMGGWDRNNQETQYF. The DNA for the CDR3 is TGTGCCAGTACCCTTATGGGAGGGTGGGACAGAAATAACCAAGAGACCCAGTACTTC. Based on the CDR3 plus reference TRBV28 and TRBJ2-5, the full variable domain is DVKVTQSSRYLVKRTGEKVFLECVQDMDHENMFWYRQDPGLGLRLIYFSYDVKMKEKGDIPEGYSVSREKKERFSLILESASTNQTSMYLCASTLMGGWDRNNQETQYFGPGTRLLVL.

Regarding this clonotype: At one end, the junction sequence differs from germline, possibly due to a read error. The chain has TRBV7-2 and TRBJ2-7, with D possibly matching TRBD1 (6 bases). This CDR3 contains 16 residues. Germline V CDR1 and CDR2: SGHTA, FQGNSA. CDR3 in amino acids: CAGSLGGFGSSYEQYF. The CDR3 DNA is TGTGCCGGCAGCTTAGGGGGTTTTGGGTCCTCCTACGAGCAGTACTTC.

This clonotype came up many times. The CDR3 DNA is TGTGCCATCAGTACTAGCGGGGACTACAATGAGCAGTTCTTC. Amino acid sequence: CAISTSGDYNEQFF. The gene calls are TRBV10-3 and TRBJ2-1; 10 nucleotides line up with TRBD2. CDR1 is ENHRY and CDR2 is SYGVKD in the germline V gene. Unmatched junction bases numbered 1, after V lost 5 bases and J lost 3 bases. The CDR3 has 14 residues.

In this sample, this clonotype turned up many times. The chain combines TRBV28 with TRBJ1-5, with no clear D. The CDR3 is 15 amino acids. Per germline, CDR1 MDHEN and CDR2 SYDVKM. V was pared by 3 bases and J by 1 base, with 10 bases between. CDR3 DNA sequence: TGTGCCAGCAGTTTGACTTTGGGAAGCAATCAGCCCCAGCATTTT. Residues: CASSLTLGSNQPQHF.

This clonotype was recorded at least ten times. V and J are TRBV2 and TRBJ2-3; D might be TRBD1 (6 bases). There are 14 residues in the CDR3. CDR1 and CDR2 (germline): SNHLY, FYNNEI. The V end lost 6 bases, the J end lost 2 bases, and 12 bases lay between the germline ends. CDR3 sequence: CASRIQGTTDTQYF. The CDR3 DNA is TGTGCCAGCAGAATACAGGGAACCACAGATACGCAGTATTTT.

V is TRBV4-1 and J is TRBJ2-1, with D maybe TRBD1 (6 bases). The CDR3 runs to 15 residues. Germline V gene sequence: CDR1 MGHRA, CDR2 YSYEKL. Between the trimmed V and J ends, which lost 8 bases and 5 bases, there was a span of 19 bases. The CDR3 DNA follows: TGCGCCAGCCGCCGATTGGGGGCGGAGCACAATGAGCAGTTCTTC. Translated, it gives CASRRLGAEHNEQFF.

This chain uses TRBV9 with TRBJ2-1, with D hard to call. From germline, CDR1 is SGDLS and CDR2 YYNGEE. The germline V and J ends were trimmed by 2 bases and 4 bases, with 4 bases remaining between them. This CDR3 is 12 amino acids long. The CDR3 protein is CASSVGYNEQFF. As DNA, the CDR3 is TGTGCCAGCAGCGTGGGGTACAATGAGCAGTTCTTC.

This clonotype showed up just once. The chain is built from TRBV2 and TRBJ2-2, with 10 bases fitting TRBD2. CDR1 and CDR2 from the germline V gene are SNHLY and FYNNEI. The V segment lost 8 bases and the J segment 3 bases; nucleotides outside the gene matches: 12. The CDR3 has 17 amino acids. CDR3 region: CASSFRGLAFDTGELFF. CDR3 coding DNA: TGTGCCAGCTCATTCAGGGGACTAGCGTTCGACACCGGGGAGCTGTTTTTT. The full variable domain, rest sourced from reference TRBV2 and TRBJ2-2, is EPEVTQTPSHQVTQMGQEVILRCVPISNHLYFYWYRQILGQKVEFLVSFYNNEISEKSEIFDDQFSVERPDGSNFTLKIRSTKLEDSAMYFCASSFRGLAFDTGELFFGEGSRLTVL.

This clonotype was seen at least ten times. The chain couples TRBV7-9 to TRBJ1-4; a possible D gene is TRBD1 (5 bases). Per germline, CDR1 SEHNR and CDR2 FQNEAQ (reference sequence). The CDR3 loop spans 15 amino acids. V was pared by 4 bases and J by 5 bases, with 14 bases between. Written as DNA, the CDR3 is TGTGCCAGCAGCTCGCGACAGCCACGGAATGAAAAACTGTTTTTT. Encoded protein: CASSSRQPRNEKLFF.

The chain employs TRBV19 and TRBJ2-7; 8 nucleotides match TRBD1. Germline V CDR1 and CDR2: LNHDA, SQIVND (reference sequence). The CDR3 covers 14 residues. The J segment lost 2 bases and the V segment lost 10 bases, leaving 10 bases of the junction unmatched. The CDR3 loop is CATLDRGNPYEQYF. In nucleotides, the CDR3 is TGTGCCACCCTTGACAGGGGAAACCCCTACGAGCAGTACTTC. Full variable domain (rest looked up from reference TRBV19 and TRBJ2-7): DGGITQSPKYLFRKEGQNVTLSCEQNLNHDAMYWYRQDPGQGLRLIYYSQIVNDFQKGDIAEGYSVSREKKESFPLTVTSAQKNPTAFYLCATLDRGNPYEQYFGPGTRLTVT.

This clonotype has at least ten counts. CDR3 bases: TGTGCCAGCAGTTTGATGGATTCACCCCTCCACTTT. It codes for CASSLMDSPLHF. The chain has TRBV28 and TRBJ1-6; D remains unclear. The V gene lost 3 bases and the J gene lost 8 bases, with 5 bases spanning the gap. Germline values: CDR1 MDHEN, CDR2 SYDVKM. CDR3 size: 12 residues.

This clonotype was seen many times. The V gene is TRBV28, the J gene TRBJ2-6, with D unresolved. V gave up 6 bases and J gave up 0 bases, with 15 bases separating them. The length of the CDR3 is 17 residues. Germline V lookup: CDR1 MDHEN, CDR2 SYDVKM. The CDR3 region is CASSPIGRISGANVLTF. CDR3 nucleotide sequence: TGTGCCAGCAGCCCCATCGGACGGATCTCTGGGGCCAACGTCCTGACTTTC.

This clonotype was seen at least ten times. The chain carries TRBV2 and TRBJ2-7, with D perhaps being TRBD1 or TRBD2 (5 bases each). The CDR3 extends over 14 amino acids. V shed 4 bases and J shed 3 bases, with 13 bases lying between them. Germline V CDR1 and CDR2: SNHLY, FYNNEI. The CDR3 bases are TGTGCCAGCAGTGCTGACAGCGGTAGCTACGAGCAGTACTTC. It yields the protein CASSADSGSYEQYF.

In this sample, this clonotype is medium-sized (0.01 to 0.1%). The genes are TRBV28 and TRBJ1-5; TRBD1 aligns across 8 bases. The ends lost 6 bases at V and 5 bases at J; junction bases unmatched: 3. The germline CDR1 and CDR2 sequences are MDHEN and SYDVKM. The CDR3 covers 13 residues. The CDR3 region has the DNA TGTGCCAGCAGAATGACAGGGGATCAGCCCCAGCATTTT. Translating it yields CASRMTGDQPQHF.

There are many counts of this clonotype. The rearrangement uses TRBV7-9 and TRBJ2-1; 8 positions agree with TRBD1. Trimming cost V 5 bases and J 5 bases; bases outside gene matches: 5. Looked up from germline, CDR1 is SEHNR and CDR2 is FQNEAQ (reference sequence). CDR3 size: 14 residues. CDR3 nucleotide sequence: TGTGCCAGCAGCATCATGGACAGGGACAATGAGCAGTTCTTC. It yields the protein CASSIMDRDNEQFF.

This clonotype was found many times. The gene calls are TRBV3-1 and TRBJ2-2, with D hard to call. There are 12 residues in the CDR3. The V end was cut by 3 bases, the J end by 8 bases, with 7 bases between. Germline lookup yields CDR1 LGHDT and CDR2 YNNKEL (reference sequence). CDR3 bases: TGTGCCAGCAGCCATTCCGGGGGGGAGCTGTTTTTT. It specifies CASSHSGGELFF.

V and J are TRBV30 and TRBJ2-3; 11 bases are a match to TRBD2. Losses at the gene ends were 1 base for V and 0 bases for J; bases not matched to a gene: 9. Per the germline V gene, CDR1 is GTSNPN and CDR2 is SVGIG (reference sequence). CDR3 length: 18 residues. For the CDR3, the DNA is TGTGCCTGGAGTGGCGGTAGGCTAGCGGGAGGAAGCACAGATACGCAGTATTTT. This codes for CAWSGGRLAGGSTDTQYF.

This clonotype was recorded a few times. This sequence joins TRBV18 and TRBJ1-3; no clear D gene. The CDR3 contains 18 residues. Looked up from germline, CDR1 is KGHSH and CDR2 is LQKENI. With 3 bases removed from V and 0 bases from J, the gap between germline ends came to 18 bases. The CDR3 sequence is CASSPNSAPGGSGNTIYF. The DNA for the CDR3 is TGTGCCAGCTCACCGAACAGTGCCCCCGGTGGCTCTGGAAACACCATATATTTT.

This clonotype was counted ten times or more. A much larger clone lies one base from this, so it may be a read error. The V gene is TRBV6-1, the J gene TRBJ2-4; no definite D call. V lost 7 bases, J lost 3 bases, and 16 bases lay in between. The CDR3 is 15 residues long. Germline CDR1 reads MNHNS; CDR2 reads SASEGT. Here the CDR3 reads CASIERQQSKNIQYF. CDR3 sequence (DNA): TGTGCCAGCATTGAGAGGCAACAGAGCAAAAACATTCAGTACTTC.

This clonotype was recorded at least ten times. The CDR3: CASRQPGGRKETQYF. In nucleotides, the CDR3 is TGTGCCAGCAGGCAACCAGGGGGTAGGAAAGAGACCCAGTACTTC. This chain connects TRBV11-2 to TRBJ2-5, with TRBD1 matching 7 bases. The V gene end was trimmed by 6 bases and the J gene end by 3 bases; junction bases not matched to a gene: 10. Looked up from germline, CDR1 is SGHAT and CDR2 is FQNNGV. This CDR3 is built from 15 residues.

V and J are TRBV6-2 or TRBV6-3 and TRBJ2-7; 9 nucleotides align to TRBD1. Germline V CDR1 and CDR2: MNHEY, SVGEGT. V lost 6 bases and J lost 2; bases outside the gene matches: 5. The CDR3 consists of 14 residues. The CDR3 region is CASRPGQGPYEQYF. As DNA, the CDR3 is TGTGCCAGCAGGCCGGGACAGGGACCCTACGAGCAGTACTTC.

This chain uses TRBV9 with TRBJ2-5; 8 nucleotides align to TRBD2. The CDR3 spans 17 residues. The germline CDR1 and CDR2 sequences are SGDLS and YYNGEE. The J segment lost 5 bases and the V segment lost 1 base, leaving 13 bases of the junction unmatched. CDR3 nucleotide sequence: TGTGCCAGCAGCGTATTAGGTATGAGCGGGAGTACGGAGACCCAGTACTTC. Translated: CASSVLGMSGSTETQYF.